The sequence of this T cell receptor (beta chain) was determined in a study of beta chain features in type 1 diabetes. Across the whole study: The number of sorted cells examined across all samples was under 130,000,000.

This CDR3 spans 13 amino acids. The V end lost 4 bases, the J end lost 4 bases, and 10 bases lay between the germline ends. CDR1 is SQVTM, CDR2 ANQGSEA, per germline. In its sample, this clone was seen a few times. Its cognate antigen is unknown. CD4+ naive, central memory, regulatory and stem cell-like memory subsets were isolated by sorting on CD45RO/CCR7/CD25/CD127/CD95/CD27. Study-wide results and caveats: Among type 1 diabetes patients, VDJ junctions had fewer insertions and more deletions.

Every isolated RNA sample was fully reverse transcribed, so sequencing captured expressed TCRB transcripts. Clones were sequenced by immunoSEQ multiplex PCR, and TCRdb holds only the in-frame ones, with some missing. Of 120,000 to 150,000 clones in the sample, about 50% were seen once. V and J are TRBV29-1 and TRBJ2-2; D unresolved. The receptor's source is a man between 18 and 35 years old in good health. What was sequenced was Tregs from blood. The CDR3 sequence is CSVVGRVTGELFF. DNA of the CDR3: TGCAGCGTTGTGGGCAGAGTCACCGGGGAGCTGTTTTTT.